The sequence of this TCR beta chain was determined in a study of Ad26.COV2.S vaccination and SARS-CoV-2 variants. The table came from immunoSEQ multiplex PCR; TCRdb's copy has only in-frame clones and leaves some out. The table lists approximately 300,000 clones, around 81% of them singletons. Only one count was recorded for this clone. Documented treatment: roughly 18 received Ad26.COV2.S at low or high dose, single or two shots; several received placebo; per-sample allocation not given. Sampling took place 63 days after the first vaccine or placebo injection. Germline CDR1 and CDR2: KGHSH and LQKENI. V gave up 0 bases and J gave up 2 bases, with 10 bases separating them. The CDR3 runs 15 residues.

The chain uses TRBV18 and TRBJ1-2; D may be TRBD1 (6 bases). The sequences come from peripheral blood, collected in a trial of Ad26.COV2.S vaccine versus placebo. This sequence originates from a person between 18 and 65 years old who received the Ad26.COV2.S COVID-19 vaccine or a placebo. The CDR3 loop is CASSPPGTLNYGYTF. CDR3 sequence (DNA): TGTGCCAGCTCACCACCCGGGACACTGAACTATGGCTACACCTTC.